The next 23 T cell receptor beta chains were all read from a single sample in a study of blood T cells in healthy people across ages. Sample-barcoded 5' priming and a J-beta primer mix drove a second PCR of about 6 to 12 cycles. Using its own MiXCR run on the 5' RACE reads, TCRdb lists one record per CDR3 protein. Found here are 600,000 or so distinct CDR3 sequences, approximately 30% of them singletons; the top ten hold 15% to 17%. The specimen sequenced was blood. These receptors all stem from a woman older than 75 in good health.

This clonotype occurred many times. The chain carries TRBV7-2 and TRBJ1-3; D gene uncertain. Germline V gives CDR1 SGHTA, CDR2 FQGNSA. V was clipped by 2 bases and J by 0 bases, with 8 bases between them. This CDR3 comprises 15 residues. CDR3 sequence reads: CASSLQVHSGNTIYF. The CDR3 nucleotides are TGTGCCAGCAGCTTACAGGTGCACTCTGGAAACACCATATATTTT.

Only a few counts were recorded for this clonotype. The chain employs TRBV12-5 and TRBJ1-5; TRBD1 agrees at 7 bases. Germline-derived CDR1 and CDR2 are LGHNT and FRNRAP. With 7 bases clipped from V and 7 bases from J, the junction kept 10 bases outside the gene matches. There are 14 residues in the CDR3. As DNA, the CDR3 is TGTGCTAGTGATCGACAGGGAGAGAAGCAGCCCCAGCATTTT. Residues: CASDRQGEKQPQHF.

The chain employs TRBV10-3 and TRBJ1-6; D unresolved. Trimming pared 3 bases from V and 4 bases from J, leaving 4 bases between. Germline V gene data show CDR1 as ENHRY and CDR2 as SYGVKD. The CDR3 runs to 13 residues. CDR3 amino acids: CAISDGYNSPLHF. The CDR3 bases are TGTGCCATCAGTGACGGTTATAATTCACCCCTCCACTTT.

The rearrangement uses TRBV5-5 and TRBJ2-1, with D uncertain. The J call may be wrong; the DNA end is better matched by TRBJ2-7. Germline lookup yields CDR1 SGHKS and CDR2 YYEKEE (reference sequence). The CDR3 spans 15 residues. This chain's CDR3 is CASSLTRSSRNEQYF. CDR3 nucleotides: TGTGCCAGCAGCTTGACAAGAAGCTCCCGCAATGAGCAGTACTTC.

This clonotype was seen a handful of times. The CDR3 is CASSLGDFGRYGAEAFF. The CDR3 DNA sequence: TGTGCCAGCAGTCTTGGGGACTTTGGTCGTTATGGGGCTGAAGCTTTCTTT. The chain has TRBV28 and TRBJ1-1; the D gene is possibly TRBD1 (5 bases). The CDR3 is 17 residues long. V lost 5 bases, J lost 6 bases, and 25 bases lay in between. Germline V CDR1 and CDR2: MDHEN, SYDVKM.

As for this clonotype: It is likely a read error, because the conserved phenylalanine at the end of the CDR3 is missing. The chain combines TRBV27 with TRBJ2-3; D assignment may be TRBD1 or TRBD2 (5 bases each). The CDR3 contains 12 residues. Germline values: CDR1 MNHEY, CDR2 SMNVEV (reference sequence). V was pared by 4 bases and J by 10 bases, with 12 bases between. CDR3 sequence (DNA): TGTGCCAGCAGTTCCGCCCGAGGGGCGCAGTATTCT. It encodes CASSSARGAQYS.

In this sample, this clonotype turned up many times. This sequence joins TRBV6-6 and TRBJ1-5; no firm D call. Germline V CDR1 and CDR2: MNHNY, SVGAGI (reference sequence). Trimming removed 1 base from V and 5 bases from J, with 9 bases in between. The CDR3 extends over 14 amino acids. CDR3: CASSYWQHDQPQHF. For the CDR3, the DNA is TGTGCCAGCAGTTACTGGCAGCACGATCAGCCCCAGCATTTT.

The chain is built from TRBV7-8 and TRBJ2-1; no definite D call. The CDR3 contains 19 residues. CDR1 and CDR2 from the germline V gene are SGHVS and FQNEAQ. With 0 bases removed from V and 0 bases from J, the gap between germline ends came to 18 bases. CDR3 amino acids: CASSLALVSEWSSYNEQFF. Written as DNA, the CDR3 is TGTGCCAGCAGCTTAGCGCTAGTCAGCGAGTGGAGCTCCTACAATGAGCAGTTCTTC.

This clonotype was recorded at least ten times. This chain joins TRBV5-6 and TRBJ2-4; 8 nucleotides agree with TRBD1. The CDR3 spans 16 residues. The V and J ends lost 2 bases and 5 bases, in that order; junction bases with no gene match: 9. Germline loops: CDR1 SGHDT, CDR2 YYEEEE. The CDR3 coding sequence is TGTGCCAGCAGCTTTACCTACAGGGGGACGCAAAACATTCAGTACTTC. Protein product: CASSFTYRGTQNIQYF. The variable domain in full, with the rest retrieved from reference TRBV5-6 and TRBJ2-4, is DAGVTQSPTHLIKTRGQQVTLRCSPKSGHDTVSWYQQALGQGPQFIFQYYEEEERQRGNFPDRFSGHQFPNYSSELNVNALLLGDSALYLCASSFTYRGTQNIQYFGAGTRLSVL.

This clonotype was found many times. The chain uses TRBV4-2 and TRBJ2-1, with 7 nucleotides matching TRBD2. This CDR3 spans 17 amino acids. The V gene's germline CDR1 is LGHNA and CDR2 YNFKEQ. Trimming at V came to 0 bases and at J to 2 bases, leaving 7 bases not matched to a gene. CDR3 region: CASSQDSSGAPYNEQFF. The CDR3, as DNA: TGTGCCAGCAGCCAAGATTCAAGCGGGGCCCCCTACAATGAGCAGTTCTTC.

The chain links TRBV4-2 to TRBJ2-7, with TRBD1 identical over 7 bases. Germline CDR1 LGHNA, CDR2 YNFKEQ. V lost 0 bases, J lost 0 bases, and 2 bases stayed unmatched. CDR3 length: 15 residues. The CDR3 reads CASSQEGQSSYEQYF. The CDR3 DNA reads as TGTGCCAGCAGCCAAGAGGGACAGAGCTCCTACGAGCAGTACTTC.

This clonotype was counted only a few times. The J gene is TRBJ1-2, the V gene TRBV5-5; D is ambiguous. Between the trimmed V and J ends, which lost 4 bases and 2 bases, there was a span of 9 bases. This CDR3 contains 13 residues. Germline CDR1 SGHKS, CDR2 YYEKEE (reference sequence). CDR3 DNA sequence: TGTGCCAGCAGCATAGACATGAACTATGGCTACACCTTC. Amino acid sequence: CASSIDMNYGYTF.

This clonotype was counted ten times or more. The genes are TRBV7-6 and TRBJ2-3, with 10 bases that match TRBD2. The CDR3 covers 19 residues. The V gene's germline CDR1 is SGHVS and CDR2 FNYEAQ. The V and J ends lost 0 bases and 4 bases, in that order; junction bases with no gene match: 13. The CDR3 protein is CASSLALRVAGGRADTQYF. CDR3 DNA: TGTGCCAGCAGCTTAGCGCTTCGGGTAGCGGGGGGCAGGGCAGATACGCAGTATTTT. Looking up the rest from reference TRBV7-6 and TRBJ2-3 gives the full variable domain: GAGVSQSPRYKVTKRGQDVALRCDPISGHVSLYWYRQALGQGPEFLTYFNYEAQQDKSGLPNDRFSAERPEGSISTLTIQRTEQRDSAMYRCASSLALRVAGGRADTQYFGPGTRLTVL.

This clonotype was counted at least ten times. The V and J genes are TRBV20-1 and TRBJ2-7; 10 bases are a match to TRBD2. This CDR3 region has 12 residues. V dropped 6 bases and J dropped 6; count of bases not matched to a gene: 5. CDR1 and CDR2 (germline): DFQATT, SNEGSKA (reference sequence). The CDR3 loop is CSAEAGGLEQYF. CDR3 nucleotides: TGCAGTGCCGAAGCGGGGGGGCTCGAGCAGTACTTC.

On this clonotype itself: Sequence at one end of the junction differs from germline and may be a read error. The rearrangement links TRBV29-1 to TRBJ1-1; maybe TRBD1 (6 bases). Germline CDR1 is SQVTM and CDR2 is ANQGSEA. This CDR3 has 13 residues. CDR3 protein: CSVMTGSNAEAFF. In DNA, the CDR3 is TGCAGCGTCATGACAGGTTCGAACGCTGAAGCTTTCTTT.

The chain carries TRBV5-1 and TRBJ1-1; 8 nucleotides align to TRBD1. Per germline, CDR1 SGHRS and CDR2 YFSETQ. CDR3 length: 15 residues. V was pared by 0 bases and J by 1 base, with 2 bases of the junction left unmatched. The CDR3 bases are TGCGCCAGCAGCTTGGAACAGGGGGGGAACACTGAAGCTTTCTTT. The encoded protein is CASSLEQGGNTEAFF. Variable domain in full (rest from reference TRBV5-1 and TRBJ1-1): KAGVTQTPRYLIKTRGQQVTLSCSPISGHRSVSWYQQTPGQGLQFLFEYFSETQRNKGNFPGRFSGRQFSNSRSEMNVSTLELGDSALYLCASSLEQGGNTEAFFGQGTRLTVV.

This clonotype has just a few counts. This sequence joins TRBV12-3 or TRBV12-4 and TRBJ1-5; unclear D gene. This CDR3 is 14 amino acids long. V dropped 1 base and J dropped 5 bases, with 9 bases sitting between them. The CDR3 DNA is TGTGCCAGCAGTTTAGGTCTTTGGGATCAGCCCCAGCATTTT. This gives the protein CASSLGLWDQPQHF.

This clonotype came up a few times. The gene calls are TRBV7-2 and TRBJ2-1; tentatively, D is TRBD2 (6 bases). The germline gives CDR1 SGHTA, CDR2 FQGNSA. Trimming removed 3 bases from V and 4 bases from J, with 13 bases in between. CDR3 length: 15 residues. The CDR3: CASSLEGSLYNEQFF. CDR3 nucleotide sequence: TGTGCCAGCAGCTTGGAGGGCAGCCTATACAATGAGCAGTTCTTC. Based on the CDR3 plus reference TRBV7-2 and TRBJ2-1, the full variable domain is GAGVSQSPSNKVTEKGKDVELRCDPISGHTALYWYRQSLGQGLEFLIYFQGNSAPDKSGLPSDRFSAERTGGSVSTLTIQRTQQEDSAVYLCASSLEGSLYNEQFFGPGTRLTVL.

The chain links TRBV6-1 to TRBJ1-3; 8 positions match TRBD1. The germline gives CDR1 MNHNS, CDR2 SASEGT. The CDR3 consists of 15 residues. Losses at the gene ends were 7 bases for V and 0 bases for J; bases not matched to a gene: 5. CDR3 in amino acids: CASTITGGSGNTIYF. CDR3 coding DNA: TGTGCCAGCACTATCACAGGGGGCTCTGGAAACACCATATATTTT.

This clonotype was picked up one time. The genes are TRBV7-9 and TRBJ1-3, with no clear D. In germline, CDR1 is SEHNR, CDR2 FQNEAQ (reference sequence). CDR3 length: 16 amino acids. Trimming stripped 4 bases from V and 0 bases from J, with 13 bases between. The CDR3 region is CASSSGIQYSGNTIYF. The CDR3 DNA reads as TGTGCCAGCAGCTCGGGAATACAGTACTCTGGAAACACCATATATTTT.

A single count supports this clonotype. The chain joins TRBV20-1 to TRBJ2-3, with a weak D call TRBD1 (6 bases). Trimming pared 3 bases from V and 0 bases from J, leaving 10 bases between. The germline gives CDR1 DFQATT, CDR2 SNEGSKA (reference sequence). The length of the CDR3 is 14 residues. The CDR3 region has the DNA TGCAGTGCTAGCGAGGACAGTAGCACAGATACGCAGTATTTT. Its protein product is CSASEDSSTDTQYF.

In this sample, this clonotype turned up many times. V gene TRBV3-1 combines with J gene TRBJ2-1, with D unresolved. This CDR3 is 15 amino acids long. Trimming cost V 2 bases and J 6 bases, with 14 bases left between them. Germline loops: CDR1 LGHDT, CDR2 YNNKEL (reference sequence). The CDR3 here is CASSQRVLRTNEQFF. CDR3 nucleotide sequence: TGTGCCAGCAGCCAACGGGTCCTCCGCACCAATGAGCAGTTCTTC.

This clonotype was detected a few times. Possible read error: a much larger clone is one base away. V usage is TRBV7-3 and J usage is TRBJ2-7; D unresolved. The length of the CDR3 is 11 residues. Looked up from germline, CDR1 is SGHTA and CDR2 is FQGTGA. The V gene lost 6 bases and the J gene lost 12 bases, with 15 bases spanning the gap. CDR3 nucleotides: TGTGCCAGCAGGTTGCAAGAGACCCGGTACTTC. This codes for CASRLQETRYF.